Shown below are 23 T cell receptor beta chains from a single sample sequenced in a study of PD-1 blockade in mismatch repair-deficient tumors. The data were produced by immunoSEQ multiplex PCR, yet TCRdb's version contains in-frame clones alone and is incomplete. The table has about 16,000 clones, more than 70% seen once. The specimen was PBMCs, collected before pembrolizumab treatment. These receptors came from an adult with mismatch repair-deficient cancer.

The chain is built from TRBV30 and TRBJ1-1; D uncertain. This CDR3 has 13 amino acids. V was clipped by 5 bases and J by 1 base, with 11 bases between them. Germline V gene data show CDR1 as GTSNPN and CDR2 as SVGIG (reference sequence). CDR3 sequence (DNA): TGTGCCTGGTTTACTACAGCGAACACTGAAGCTTTCTTT. This translates into CAWFTTANTEAFF.

In this sample, this clone turned up once. The rearrangement uses TRBV2 and TRBJ2-1, with 11 bases lining up with TRBD2. CDR3 length: 15 residues. The germline V gene has CDR1 SNHLY and CDR2 FYNNEI. The V gene end was trimmed by 6 bases and the J gene end by 4 bases; junction bases not matched to a gene: 5. The DNA of the CDR3 is TGTGCCAGCAGGAGGGGACTAGCGGATTACAATGAGCAGTTCTTC. Translated, it gives CASRRGLADYNEQFF.

This clone has a handful of counts. This sequence joins TRBV6-1 and TRBJ2-1, with D tentatively TRBD2 (5 bases). V lost 4 bases, J lost 9 bases, and 7 bases lay in between. CDR1 is MNHNS and CDR2 is SASEGT in the germline V gene. CDR3 length equals 11 residues. CDR3 bases: TGTGCCAGCAGTGTCCGGGGTGAGCAGTTCTTC. It is translated as CASSVRGEQFF.

The rearrangement uses TRBV19 and TRBJ2-2; no reliable D call. Germline assignment: CDR1 LNHDA and CDR2 SQIVND (reference sequence). Deletions cut 5 bases from V and 7 bases from J, with 23 bases between. CDR3 length equals 17 residues. The CDR3 loop reads CASSSKPGSESIGELFF. The DNA for the CDR3 is TGTGCCAGTAGTTCGAAACCGGGCTCCGAGAGCATCGGGGAGCTGTTTTTT.

This chain uses TRBV4-3 with TRBJ2-2; TRBD2 aligns across 7 bases. The CDR3 spans 14 residues. Germline V CDR1 and CDR2: LGHNA, YSLEER. Trimming took 5 bases from V and 8 from J; bases not matched to a gene: 8. CDR3: CASSGGAGAGELFF. The DNA for the CDR3 is TGCGCCAGCAGCGGAGGGGCGGGAGCGGGGGAGCTGTTTTTT.

This clone was observed a handful of times. The gene calls are TRBV15 and TRBJ2-3; 8 positions match TRBD2. Germline loops: CDR1 LNHNV, CDR2 YYDKDF (reference sequence). The V segment lost 8 bases and the J segment 5 bases; nucleotides outside the gene matches: 6. The CDR3 covers 13 residues. CDR3 sequence (DNA): TGTGCCACCCGGGGACTAGTGAGAGATACGCAGTATTTT. Its protein product is CATRGLVRDTQYF.

This rearrangement joins TRBV6-1 to TRBJ1-5; D gene uncertain. CDR1 is MNHNS and CDR2 is SASEGT in the germline V gene. The CDR3 runs to 14 residues. V lost 6 bases and J 4 bases, leaving 13 bases between the germline ends. As DNA, the CDR3 is TGTGCCAGCAGAGGGTCGAGTGGGAATCAGCCCCAGCATTTT. This encodes CASRGSSGNQPQHF.

This clone was seen only once. This chain joins TRBV7-8 and TRBJ1-2, with 11 bases fitting TRBD1. The CDR3 spans 15 residues. CDR1 and CDR2 (germline): SGHVS, FQNEAQ. V shed 5 bases and J 8 bases; nucleotides not matched to a gene: 10. CDR3 amino acids: CASSLQGQGARGYTF. The CDR3 DNA reads as TGTGCCAGCAGCCTTCAAGGACAGGGGGCGAGAGGCTACACCTTC.

This chain links TRBV4-2 with TRBJ2-7, with 7 bases that match TRBD2. The CDR3 runs to 15 residues. The V gene end was trimmed by 0 bases and the J gene end by 0 bases; junction bases not matched to a gene: 2. CDR1 LGHNA and CDR2 YNFKEQ come from the germline V gene. The CDR3 loop is CASSQEGGSSYEQYF. The CDR3 coding sequence is TGTGCCAGCAGCCAAGAAGGCGGGAGCTCCTACGAGCAGTACTTC.

The V gene is TRBV2, the J gene TRBJ2-7; D call uncertain. The CDR3 covers 14 residues. V dropped 3 bases and J dropped 4 bases, with 13 bases sitting between them. The germline V gene has CDR1 SNHLY and CDR2 FYNNEI. CDR3 DNA: TGTGCCAGCAGTGATAAGGGTTTGGATTACGAGCAGTACTTC. Its protein product is CASSDKGLDYEQYF. Drawing the rest from reference TRBV2 and TRBJ2-7, the complete variable domain is EPEVTQTPSHQVTQMGQEVILRCVPISNHLYFYWYRQILGQKVEFLVSFYNNEISEKSEIFDDQFSVERPDGSNFTLKIRSTKLEDSAMYFCASSDKGLDYEQYFGPGTRLTVT.

The rearrangement uses TRBV6-4 and TRBJ2-2; no clear D gene. Trimming took off 0 bases at V and 4 bases at J, with 3 bases between the two ends. Germline CDR1 and CDR2: MRHNA and SNTAGT. This CDR3 contains 13 residues. CDR3 in amino acids: CASSDSGTGELFF. For the CDR3, the DNA is TGTGCCAGCAGTGACTCGGGCACCGGGGAGCTGTTTTTT.

This rearrangement joins TRBV6-1 to TRBJ2-7, with 8 positions matching TRBD1. After removal of 1 base from V and 1 base from J, the junction contained 0 bases not matched to a gene. The CDR3 totals 14 residues. The V gene's germline CDR1 is MNHNS and CDR2 SASEGT. The CDR3 here is CASSEGQGSYEQYF. CDR3 in DNA: TGTGCCAGCAGTGAAGGACAGGGGTCCTACGAGCAGTACTTC.

The chain links TRBV6-1 to TRBJ2-1; 7 bases align to TRBD2. V dropped 4 bases and J dropped 7; count of bases not matched to a gene: 7. Germline values: CDR1 MNHNS, CDR2 SASEGT. This CDR3 contains 14 residues. In DNA form, the CDR3 reads TGTGCCAGCAGTGCTTCGGGAGGCGGGAATGAGCAGTTCTTC. Protein product: CASSASGGGNEQFF.

The chain carries TRBV11-2 and TRBJ2-7; possibly TRBD1 for D (6 bases). CDR3 size: 13 residues. Trimming removed 4 bases from V and 3 bases from J, with 10 bases in between. CDR1 SGHAT and CDR2 FQNNGV come from the germline V gene. The DNA for the CDR3 is TGTGCCAGCAGCTCCGGGACACTCTACGAGCAGTACTTC. It encodes CASSSGTLYEQYF.

The rearrangement links TRBV15 to TRBJ2-7, with 7 bases that match TRBD2. Germline V gene sequence: CDR1 LNHNV, CDR2 YYDKDF (reference sequence). The CDR3 sequence is 14 residues long. Unmatched junction bases numbered 13, after V lost 8 bases and J lost 6 bases. For the CDR3, the DNA is TGTGCCACCCGTCGGGTGGGAGGGCCTTCCGAGCAGTACTTC. Translated, it gives CATRRVGGPSEQYF. Using reference TRBV15 and TRBJ2-7 for the parts outside the CDR3, the full variable domain is DAMVIQNPRYQVTQFGKPVTLSCSQTLNHNVMYWYQQKSSQAPKLLFHYYDKDFNNEADTPDNFQSRRPNTSFCFLDIRSPGLGDTAMYLCATRRVGGPSEQYFGPGTRLTVT.

V and J are TRBV5-1 and TRBJ2-1; TRBD2 agrees at 14 bases. V lost 3 bases and J lost 9; bases outside the gene matches: 5. The CDR3 covers 15 residues. CDR1 and CDR2 from the germline V gene are SGHRS and YFSETQ. Here the CDR3 reads CASSSGLAGGPEQFF. The CDR3, as DNA: TGCGCCAGCAGCTCAGGACTAGCGGGAGGCCCTGAGCAGTTCTTC.

The chain combines TRBV18 with TRBJ1-3; no firm D call. The ends were cut back, 2 bases at V and 4 bases at J, with 15 bases in the middle. CDR1 is KGHSH, CDR2 LQKENI, per germline. The CDR3 extends over 16 amino acids. This CDR3 reads CASSPERVYGGNTIYF. Written as DNA, the CDR3 is TGTGCCAGCTCACCAGAAAGGGTGTACGGCGGAAACACCATATATTTT. Variable domain in full (rest from reference TRBV18 and TRBJ1-3): NAGVMQNPRHLVRRRGQEARLRCSPMKGHSHVYWYRQLPEEGLKFMVYLQKENIIDESGMPKERFSAEFPKEGPSILRIQQVVRGDSAAYFCASSPERVYGGNTIYFGEGSWLTVV.

V usage is TRBV9 and J usage is TRBJ2-1, with a possible D match to TRBD2 (5 bases). In germline, CDR1 is SGDLS, CDR2 YYNGEE. Trimming shortened V by 0 bases and J by 8 bases, and 12 bases separated the two germline ends. CDR3 length: 14 amino acids. The CDR3 is CASSVEDWGDEQFF. The DNA of the CDR3 is TGTGCCAGCAGCGTAGAGGACTGGGGAGATGAGCAGTTCTTC.

This chain's CDR3 is CASRTGGRGGYEQYF. CDR3 DNA sequence: TGTGCCAGCAGAACCGGGGGGAGAGGGGGGTACGAGCAGTACTTC. V and J are TRBV11-2 and TRBJ2-7; perhaps TRBD2 as D (7 bases). Germline loops: CDR1 SGHAT, CDR2 FQNNGV. The CDR3 is 15 residues long. Trimming stripped 6 bases from V and 4 bases from J, with 19 bases between. Together with reference TRBV11-2 and TRBJ2-7, the CDR3 gives the full variable domain: EAGVAQSPRYKIIEKRQSVAFWCNPISGHATLYWYQQILGQGPKLLIQFQNNGVVDDSQLPKDRFSAERLKGVDSTLKIQPAKLEDSAVYLCASRTGGRGGYEQYFGPGTRLTVT.

CDR3 DNA: TGCGCCAGCATCGGTACTGACTCTTCTAGCACAGATACGCAGTATTTT. Translation: CASIGTDSSSTDTQYF. This sequence joins TRBV10-2 and TRBJ2-3; no firm D call. V was cut by 7 bases and J by 0 bases, with 17 bases left in between. Germline CDR1 and CDR2: WSHSY and SAAADI. CDR3 length equals 16 residues.

J is TRBJ2-2 and V is TRBV30; 7 positions agree with TRBD1. Germline values: CDR1 GTSNPN, CDR2 SVGIG (reference sequence). Trimming took 2 bases from V and 7 from J; bases not matched to a gene: 7. This CDR3 contains 14 residues. The CDR3 nucleotides are TGTGCCTGGAGTAAGGGGACAGAGGTCGGGGAGCTGTTTTTT. Its translation is CAWSKGTEVGELFF.

CDR3 in DNA: TGTGCCAGCAGTTCATTTAGTTATGGCAATCAGCCCCAGCATTTT. Translated, it gives CASSSFSYGNQPQHF. The V and J genes are TRBV27 and TRBJ1-5; the D is unclear. The germline gives CDR1 MNHEY, CDR2 SMNVEV (reference sequence). V lost 4 bases and J lost 2, with 12 bases in between. The CDR3 spans 15 residues.

The chain recombines TRBV19 with TRBJ2-7; 10 nucleotides agree with TRBD1. This CDR3 is 14 amino acids long. Losses at the gene ends were 7 bases for V and 4 bases for J; bases not matched to a gene: 7. Germline V CDR1 and CDR2: LNHDA, SQIVND (reference sequence). Written as DNA, the CDR3 is TGTGCCAGTACTAAGGGACAGGGGAAGTACGAGCAGTACTTC. Translation: CASTKGQGKYEQYF.